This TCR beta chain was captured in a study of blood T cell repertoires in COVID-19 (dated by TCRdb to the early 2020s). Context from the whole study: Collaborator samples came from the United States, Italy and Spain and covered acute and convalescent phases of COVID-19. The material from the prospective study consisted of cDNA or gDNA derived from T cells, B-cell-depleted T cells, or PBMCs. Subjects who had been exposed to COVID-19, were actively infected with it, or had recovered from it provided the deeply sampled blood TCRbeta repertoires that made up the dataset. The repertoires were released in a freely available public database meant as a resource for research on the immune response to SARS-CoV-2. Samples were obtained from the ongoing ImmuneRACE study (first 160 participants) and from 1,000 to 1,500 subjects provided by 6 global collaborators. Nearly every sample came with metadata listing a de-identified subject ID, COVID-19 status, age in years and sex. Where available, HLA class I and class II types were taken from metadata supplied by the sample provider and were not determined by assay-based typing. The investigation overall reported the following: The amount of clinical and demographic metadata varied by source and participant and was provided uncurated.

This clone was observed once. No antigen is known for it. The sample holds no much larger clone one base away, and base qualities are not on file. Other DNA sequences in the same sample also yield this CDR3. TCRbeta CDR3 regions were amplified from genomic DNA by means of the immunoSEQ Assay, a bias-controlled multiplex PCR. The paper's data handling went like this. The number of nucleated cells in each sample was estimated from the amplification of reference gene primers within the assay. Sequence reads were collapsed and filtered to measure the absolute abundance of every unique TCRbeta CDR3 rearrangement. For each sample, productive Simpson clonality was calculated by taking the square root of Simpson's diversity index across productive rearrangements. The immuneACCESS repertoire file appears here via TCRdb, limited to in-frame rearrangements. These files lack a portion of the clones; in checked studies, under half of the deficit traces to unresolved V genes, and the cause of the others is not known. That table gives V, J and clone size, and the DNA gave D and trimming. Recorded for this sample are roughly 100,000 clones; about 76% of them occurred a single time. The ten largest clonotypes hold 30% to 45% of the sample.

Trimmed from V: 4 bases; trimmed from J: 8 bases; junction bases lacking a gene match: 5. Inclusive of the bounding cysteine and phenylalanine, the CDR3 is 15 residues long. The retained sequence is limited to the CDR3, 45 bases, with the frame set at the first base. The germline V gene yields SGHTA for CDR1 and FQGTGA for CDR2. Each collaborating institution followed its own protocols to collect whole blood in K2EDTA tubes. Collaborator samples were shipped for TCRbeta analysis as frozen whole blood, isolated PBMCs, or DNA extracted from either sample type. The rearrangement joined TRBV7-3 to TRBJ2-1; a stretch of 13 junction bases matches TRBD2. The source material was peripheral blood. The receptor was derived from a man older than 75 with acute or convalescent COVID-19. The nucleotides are TGTGCCAGCAGCTCGGGACTAGCGGGATTTGATGAGCAGTTCTTC. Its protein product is CASSSGLAGFDEQFF. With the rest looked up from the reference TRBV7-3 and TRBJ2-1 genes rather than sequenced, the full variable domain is GAGVSQTPSNKVTEKGKYVELRCDPISGHTALYWYRQSLGQGPEFLIYFQGTGAADDSGLPNDRFFAVRPEGSVSTLKIQRTERGDSAVYLCASSSGLAGFDEQFFGPGTRLTVL.